This TCR beta chain was recorded in a study of early T cells in non-severe SARS-CoV-2 infection (dated by TCRdb to about 2021). Looking at the study overall: Bulk RNA from unsorted whole blood was used for TCR sequencing, so alpha and beta chains could not be paired.

On this clonotype itself: Its antigen remains unidentified. No clone much larger than this one lies a single base away; base qualities are absent.

Library creation used 5' RACE. Sequencing was performed on a NextSeq 500. The TCR library protocol attached unique molecular identifiers to individual cDNA molecules to correct for sequencing error and PCR bias. Sequencing covered both TCR alpha and beta chains, and within each sample the abundances of alpha and beta sequences were tightly co-correlated. On the study's bioinformatics: V gene, J gene and CDR3 annotation of TCR sequences was performed with Decombinator V4. TCRs were defined as expanded if a significant change between any two time points was detected under a Poisson model with p below 0.0001. TCR abundances were normalised to the total number of TCRs sequenced in each sample and reported as counts per million. MAIT TCRs were defined by TRAV1-2 paired with TRAJ12, TRAJ20 or TRAJ33, and iNKT TCRs by TRAV10 paired with TRAJ18. VDJdb, accessed on 1 November 2021, was searched for TCRs annotated for CMV, EBV and SARS-CoV-2, and TCRs annotated for more than one antigen were excluded. The public reads were reanalyzed by TCRdb: fastp trimming at Q25, MiXCR alignment, in-frame beta chains only. One record per CDR3 amino acid sequence lists the most common genes and DNA. The V and J calls and clone size come from TCRdb's table, not from the authors' own analysis. The sample table records around 28,000 distinct CDR3 sequences; less than 6.5% of these occur just once. Jointly, the top ten make up 2.5% to 3% of the sample.

Set within a cohort of healthcare workers in London, UK, this nested case-control study involved weekly PCR testing of nasopharyngeal swabs along with blood sampling. Healthcare workers were recruited during the week of the UK lockdown, between 23 and 31 March 2020, and followed weekly for up to about 15 weeks. What the research found in general, with its limitations: VDJdb matching was skewed toward anti-spike CD8 responses and likely underestimated virus-specific expansions by missing private and CD4 specificities.

Spanning cysteine to phenylalanine, the CDR3 consists of 13 amino acids. CDR3 DNA only is kept here, 39 bases in frame from base 1. As encoded in the germline V gene (reference sequence), CDR1 is DFQATT while CDR2 is SNEGSKA. V and J are truncated by 0 bases and 6 bases respectively, leaving an intervening sequence of 10 bases. The V and J genes are TRBV20-1 and TRBJ2-3, with the D gene tentatively TRBD1 or TRBD2, based on 5 matching bases in each. Sequencing was performed on whole blood. The clonotype comes from an adult who was a healthcare worker with PCR-confirmed SARS-CoV-2 infection or an uninfected control (not recorded which). Here is the DNA: TGCAGTGCTAGAGATGGGGGAGCTGATACGCAGTATTTT. Its protein reads: CSARDGGADTQYF.